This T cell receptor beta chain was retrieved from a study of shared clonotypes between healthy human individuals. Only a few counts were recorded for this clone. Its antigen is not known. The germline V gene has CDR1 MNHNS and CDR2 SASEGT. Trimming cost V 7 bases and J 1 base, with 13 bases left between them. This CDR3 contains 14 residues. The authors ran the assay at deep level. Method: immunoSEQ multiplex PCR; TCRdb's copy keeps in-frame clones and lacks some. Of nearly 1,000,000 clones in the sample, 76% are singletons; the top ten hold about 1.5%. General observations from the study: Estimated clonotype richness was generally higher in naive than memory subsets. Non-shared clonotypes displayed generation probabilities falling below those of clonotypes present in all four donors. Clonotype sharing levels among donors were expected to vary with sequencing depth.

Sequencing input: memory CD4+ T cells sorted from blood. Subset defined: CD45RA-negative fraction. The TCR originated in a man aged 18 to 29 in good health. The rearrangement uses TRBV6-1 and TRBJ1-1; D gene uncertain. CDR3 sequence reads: CASNPRTGNTEAFF. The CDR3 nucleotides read TGTGCCAGCAATCCTCGGACGGGGAACACTGAAGCTTTCTTT.